This TCR beta chain is drawn from a study of blood T cell repertoires in COVID-19. Overall study: There were acute and convalescent COVID-19 samples, and they came from the United States, Italy and Spain. Sample material is recorded as cDNA or gDNA derived from T cells, B-cell-depleted T cells, or PBMCs.

Germline CDR1 is LGHNT and CDR2 is FRNRAP. CDR3 length: 17 amino acids. Losses at the gene ends were 4 bases for V and 0 bases for J; bases not matched to a gene: 4. Original processing methods: Cell counts per sample came from amplifying reference gene primers. TCRdb keeps only in-frame clones here, not all; method: immunoSEQ multiplex PCR. From that table come the V and J calls and clone size; the DNA was used to work out D and trimming. This sample yields approximately 81,000 clones, of which roughly 86% are seen a single time; about 6.9% belongs to the top ten. This TCR was sampled from a human donor in a cohort sampled during active COVID-19. Sequencing input: peripheral blood. The chain combines TRBV12-5 with TRBJ1-5, with 12 nucleotides matching TRBD1. The CDR3 region has the DNA TGTGCTAGTGGTTCGGGACAGGGGGCGCTTAGCAATCAGCCCCAGCATTTT. Translated, it gives CASGSGQGALSNQPQHF.